A single sample gave rise to the 31 T cell receptor beta chains below, sequenced in a study of T cell repertoires in cytomegalovirus infection. No antigen has been assigned to these receptors. One entry per CDR3 protein, called by TCRdb with MiXCR from the reads. The sample has around 750,000 distinct CDR3 sequences, roughly 33% seen once. The sample was cultured CD8+ T cells from PBMCs, taken from culture after CMV antigen stimulation. Source of these receptors: a human donor in good health (CMV status not recorded). Some clones in this sample may be carry-over from other donors' samples.

This clonotype has a handful of counts. CDR3 in amino acids: CASSQAGPLQETQYF. The DNA for the CDR3 is TGTGCCAGCAGCCAAGCCGGACCGCTCCAAGAGACCCAGTACTTC. The chain has TRBV4-2 and TRBJ2-5; no firm D call. Per the germline V gene, CDR1 is LGHNA and CDR2 is YNFKEQ. Trimming stripped 1 base from V and 1 base from J, with 10 bases between. This CDR3 region has 15 residues.

This clonotype came up a few times. The J gene is TRBJ1-4, the V gene TRBV7-9, with a tentative D call TRBD1 (5 bases). CDR3 length: 13 residues. V lost 4 bases and J 8 bases, leaving 11 bases between the germline ends. CDR1 is SEHNR, CDR2 FQNEAQ, per germline (reference sequence). The CDR3 coding sequence is TGTGCCAGCAGCTCGATAAACAGGGAAAAACTGTTTTTT. Protein sequence: CASSSINREKLFF.

The rearrangement joins TRBV6-8 to TRBJ1-2, with 8 bases fitting TRBD1. CDR3 size: 12 residues. The germline gives CDR1 MNHGY, CDR2 SAAAGT. The V and J ends lost 10 bases and 7 bases, in that order; junction bases with no gene match: 8. The CDR3 reads CATMARGLGYTF. Here the CDR3 DNA reads TGTGCCACCATGGCCAGGGGGCTTGGCTACACCTTC.

The CDR3 coding sequence is TGTGCTAGTGGTCGTACCGTCCGGGACAGGGGGCGCGTAACCAAAAACATTCAGTACTTC. Translation gives CASGRTVRDRGRVTKNIQYF. This sequence joins TRBV12-5 and TRBJ2-4, with 12 bases aligning to TRBD1. The CDR3 loop spans 20 amino acids. Germline V lookup: CDR1 LGHNT, CDR2 FRNRAP. V trimming: 5 bases; J trimming: 2 bases; junction bases outside the gene matches: 16.

About this clonotype: A clone one base away is much larger, so this may be a read error. The V gene is TRBV7-8, the J gene TRBJ2-1; 7 nucleotides agree with TRBD1. J lost 8 bases, V lost 5 bases, and 15 bases had no gene match. CDR3 length: 16 amino acids. Germline CDR1 reads SGHVS; CDR2 reads FQNEAQ. For the CDR3, the DNA is TGTGCCAGCAGCCCACGAAGGGGGCCCCAATACTATGAGCAGTTCTTC. Translating it yields CASSPRRGPQYYEQFF. Filled out from reference TRBV7-8 and TRBJ2-1, the complete variable domain reads GAGVSQSPRYKVAKRGQDVALRCDPISGHVSLFWYQQALGQGPEFLTYFQNEAQLDKSGLPSDRFFAERPEGSVSTLKIQRTQQEDSAVYLCASSPRRGPQYYEQFFGPGTRLTVL.

This clonotype was seen a few times. The V call is TRBV4-1, the J call TRBJ2-1; D gene uncertain. V lost 1 base, J lost 6 bases, and 16 bases lay in between. The germline CDR1 and CDR2 sequences are MGHRA and YSYEKL. The CDR3 covers 16 residues. This chain's CDR3 is CASSQAPGLGFNEQFF. In DNA, the CDR3 is TGCGCCAGCAGCCAAGCACCAGGCTTAGGGTTCAATGAGCAGTTCTTC.

This clonotype has a count of ten or more. The genes are TRBV6-1 and TRBJ1-1; no clear D. V was trimmed by 2 bases and J by 1 base, leaving 5 bases between them. The CDR3 runs to 13 residues. Germline values: CDR1 MNHNS, CDR2 SASEGT. CDR3 residues: CASSEYQNTEAFF. DNA of the CDR3: TGTGCCAGCAGTGAATACCAGAACACTGAAGCTTTCTTT.

In this sample, this clonotype turned up a few times. V is TRBV11-2 and J is TRBJ2-3; 10 nucleotides agree with TRBD2. J lost 4 bases, V lost 4 bases, and 8 bases had no gene match. The CDR3 has 16 residues. CDR1 is SGHAT and CDR2 is FQNNGV in the germline V gene. The CDR3 region has the DNA TGTGCCAGCAGCTCCCCCGCAGCGGGGGGGCCAGATACGCAGTATTTT. The encoded protein is CASSSPAAGGPDTQYF. Looking up the rest from reference TRBV11-2 and TRBJ2-3 gives the full variable domain: EAGVAQSPRYKIIEKRQSVAFWCNPISGHATLYWYQQILGQGPKLLIQFQNNGVVDDSQLPKDRFSAERLKGVDSTLKIQPAKLEDSAVYLCASSSPAAGGPDTQYFGPGTRLTVL.

This clonotype was counted at least ten times. The rearrangement uses TRBV28 and TRBJ2-2; a weak D match, TRBD1 (6 bases). The CDR3 totals 16 residues. Trimming removed 1 base from V and 5 bases from J, with 14 bases in between. CDR1 is MDHEN, CDR2 SYDVKM, per germline. Here the CDR3 reads CASSLSYRAGTGELFF. As DNA, the CDR3 is TGTGCCAGCAGTTTATCATACAGGGCTGGGACCGGGGAGCTGTTTTTT.

The chain uses TRBV19 and TRBJ2-1; 8 bases align to TRBD2. The CDR3 extends over 18 amino acids. The junction had 18 bases not matched to a gene; V was cut back by 7 bases and J by 4 bases. Germline CDR1 reads LNHDA; CDR2 reads SQIVND (reference sequence). The CDR3 DNA reads as TGTGCCAGTATTCCCGGGGGGGACGCTTACCTTAGATACAATGAGCAGTTCTTC. Protein sequence: CASIPGGDAYLRYNEQFF.

In its sample, this clonotype was seen many times. The rearrangement uses TRBV6-1 and TRBJ2-7, with 9 bases fitting TRBD1. J lost 7 bases, V lost 4 bases, and 11 bases had no gene match. Germline V gene sequence: CDR1 MNHNS, CDR2 SASEGT. The CDR3 is 15 residues long. CDR3 in DNA: TGTGCCAGCAGTGGGGGGGACAGGGAGTTTGGGGAGCAGTACGTC. It translates to CASSGGDREFGEQYV.

The genes are TRBV6-5 and TRBJ2-7; either TRBD1 or TRBD2 may fit D (5 bases each). Trimming cost V 6 bases and J 2 bases, with 14 bases left between them. CDR3 size: 14 residues. Per germline, CDR1 MNHEY and CDR2 SVGAGI. The CDR3 region has the DNA TGTGCCAGCAGGGAGAGAGAGGGGACCTACGAGCAGTACTTC. It specifies CASREREGTYEQYF.

This clonotype was picked up a small number of times. The genes are TRBV6-1 and TRBJ2-1; 14 bases map to TRBD2. Trimming cost V 6 bases and J 7 bases; bases outside gene matches: 11. The CDR3 is 17 amino acids. Germline CDR1 is MNHNS and CDR2 is SASEGT. The CDR3 sequence is CASSLLTSGGAGNEQFF. The CDR3 DNA reads TGTGCCAGCAGCTTATTGACTAGCGGGGGGGCGGGAAATGAGCAGTTCTTC.

This clonotype was found a few times. In DNA form, the CDR3 reads TGTGCCAGTTCCTTGGACAGGAATTACAATGAGCAGTTCTTC. It is translated as CASSLDRNYNEQFF. This sequence joins TRBV19 and TRBJ2-1; TRBD1 matches 7 bases. V shed 8 bases, J shed 4 bases, and the junction held 8 bases outside the gene matches. This CDR3 contains 14 residues. The V gene's germline CDR1 is LNHDA and CDR2 SQIVND (reference sequence). Complete variable domain (other parts from reference TRBV19 and TRBJ2-1): DGGITQSPKYLFRKEGQNVTLSCEQNLNHDAMYWYRQDPGQGLRLIYYSQIVNDFQKGDIAEGYSVSREKKESFPLTVTSAQKNPTAFYLCASSLDRNYNEQFFGPGTRLTVL.

This chain connects TRBV18 to TRBJ2-7, with 9 positions matching TRBD2. Germline V gene lookup returns CDR1 KGHSH and CDR2 LQKENI. The CDR3 consists of 15 residues. The J segment lost 4 bases and the V segment lost 4 bases, leaving 8 bases of the junction unmatched. The CDR3 sequence is CASSLGTSPAYEQYV. The CDR3 region has the DNA TGTGCCAGCTCACTCGGGACTAGCCCGGCTTACGAGCAGTACGTC.

V usage is TRBV5-1 and J usage is TRBJ2-1, with TRBD1 identical over 10 bases. CDR1 is SGHRS and CDR2 is YFSETQ in the germline V gene. Losses at the gene ends were 4 bases for V and 4 bases for J; bases not matched to a gene: 11. The CDR3 has 17 amino acids. The CDR3 sequence: CASSASRQGASYNEQFF. The DNA for the CDR3 is TGCGCCAGCAGCGCTTCTCGACAGGGGGCGTCTTACAATGAGCAGTTCTTC.

The chain carries TRBV27 and TRBJ1-1; D gene uncertain. Germline CDR1 and CDR2: MNHEY and SMNVEV (reference sequence). The CDR3 extends over 15 amino acids. V shed 5 bases and J shed 0 bases, with 13 bases lying between them. This chain's CDR3 is CASSPLGLVNTEAFF. The CDR3 DNA follows: TGTGCCAGCAGTCCCCTAGGGCTAGTGAACACTGAAGCTTTCTTT.

The sample holds a few counts of this clonotype. V is TRBV5-1 and J is TRBJ2-7, with a tentative D call TRBD2 (5 bases). The CDR3 spans 15 residues. From germline, CDR1 is SGHRS and CDR2 YFSETQ. Between the trimmed V and J ends, which lost 4 bases and 0 bases, there was a span of 14 bases. The CDR3 DNA follows: TGCGCCAGCAGCCCGGACGGTGGGAGCTCCTACGAGCAGTACTTC. This sequence encodes CASSPDGGSSYEQYF.

The V and J genes are TRBV12-3 or TRBV12-4 and TRBJ2-7; D is perhaps TRBD1 or TRBD2 (5 bases each). The germline V and J ends were trimmed by 4 bases and 2 bases, with 12 bases remaining between them. The CDR3 has 14 amino acids. DNA of the CDR3: TGTGCCAGCAGTTCTTGGGACGGAGCCTACGAGCAGTACTTC. Protein product: CASSSWDGAYEQYF.

The rearrangement joins TRBV6-2 or TRBV6-3 to TRBJ2-5; D gene unclear. CDR3 length: 13 residues. Between the trimmed V and J ends, which lost 3 bases and 6 bases, there was a span of 11 bases. The V gene's germline CDR1 is MNHEY and CDR2 SVGEGT. This CDR3 is CASSYRQVKTQYF. The CDR3 region has the DNA TGTGCCAGCAGTTATCGGCAGGTGAAGACCCAGTACTTC.

This clonotype was counted only a few times. J is TRBJ2-7 and V is TRBV12-3 or TRBV12-4; D remains unclear. The CDR3 contains 13 residues. Between the trimmed V and J ends, which lost 6 bases and 1 base, there was a span of 10 bases. The CDR3 region is CASSPVGSYEQYV. The DNA of the CDR3 is TGTGCCAGCAGCCCGGTCGGGTCCTACGAGCAGTACGTC.

The V gene is TRBV7-9, the J gene TRBJ1-2; perhaps TRBD1 as D (6 bases). Trimming cost V 5 bases and J 6 bases, with 28 bases left between them. Per germline, CDR1 SEHNR and CDR2 FQNEAQ (reference sequence). The CDR3 sequence is 18 residues long. The CDR3, as DNA: TGTGCCAGCAGCCATGGGGGGGGCGCGGGAGTACGTTTTGATGGCTACACCTTC. Its protein is CASSHGGGAGVRFDGYTF.

This rearrangement joins TRBV6-1 to TRBJ2-4; 12 bases line up with TRBD2. This CDR3 has 15 residues. V was clipped by 10 bases and J by 8 bases; unmatched bases: 12. Per the germline V gene, CDR1 is MNHNS and CDR2 is SASEGT. The CDR3 region has the DNA TGTGCCACTCTCCCTAGCGGGGGGGCCGGATACATTCAGTACTTC. As protein: CATLPSGGAGYIQYF.

The chain is built from TRBV7-2 and TRBJ1-3; a weak D match, TRBD1 (6 bases). The germline V and J ends were trimmed by 5 bases and 0 bases, with 11 bases remaining between them. From germline, CDR1 is SGHTA and CDR2 FQGNSA. This CDR3 contains 15 residues. The CDR3 here is CASSTGTCSGNTIYF. The CDR3 bases are TGTGCCAGCAGCACCGGGACATGCTCTGGAAACACCATATATTTT.

This sequence joins TRBV29-1 and TRBJ2-5; 9 bases line up with TRBD1. V was pared by 4 bases and J by 4 bases, with 10 bases of the junction left unmatched. This CDR3 has 15 residues. The germline gives CDR1 SQVTM, CDR2 ANQGSEA. The CDR3 DNA reads as TGCAGCGTTGGACAGGGGGGACGGGTAGGAGAGACCCAGTACTTC. It codes for CSVGQGGRVGETQYF.

This chain uses TRBV20-1 with TRBJ2-7, with 7 bases identical to TRBD1. Trimming at V came to 8 bases and at J to 7 bases, leaving 14 bases not matched to a gene. This CDR3 contains 13 residues. Germline V gene data show CDR1 as DFQATT and CDR2 as SNEGSKA (reference sequence). DNA for the CDR3: TGCAGTAGCGCTGTGGGCAGGGGGTTTGAGCAGTACGTC. Protein product: CSSAVGRGFEQYV.

This chain joins TRBV6-8 and TRBJ2-1, with D possibly TRBD2 on 6 matching bases. The germline gives CDR1 MNHGY, CDR2 SAAAGT. This CDR3 spans 17 amino acids. With 2 bases removed from V and 0 bases from J, the gap between germline ends came to 14 bases. The CDR3 spells CASSYPHHGSSYNEQFF. As DNA, the CDR3 is TGTGCCAGCAGTTACCCCCATCACGGGAGCTCCTACAATGAGCAGTTCTTC.

In its sample, this clonotype was seen a few times. The V and J genes are TRBV7-9 and TRBJ2-2; maybe TRBD1 (5 bases). Trimming shortened V by 2 bases and J by 5 bases, and 12 bases separated the two germline ends. Germline CDR1 and CDR2: SEHNR and FQNEAQ (reference sequence). This CDR3 region has 15 residues. The CDR3 bases are TGTGCCAGCAGCTTACCAATCCAGGGAACCGGGGAGCTGTTTTTT. It yields the protein CASSLPIQGTGELFF.

V is TRBV11-2 and J is TRBJ2-7, with D perhaps matching TRBD2 (6 bases). The CDR3 length is 14 residues. The V gene's germline CDR1 is SGHAT and CDR2 FQNNGV. V was pared by 5 bases and J by 3 bases, with 14 bases between. Here the CDR3 reads CASSLGTFFYEQYV. For the CDR3, the DNA is TGTGCCAGCAGCCTTGGGACTTTCTTCTACGAGCAGTACGTC.

The V gene is TRBV15, the J gene TRBJ2-1; 8 bases map to TRBD2. Germline loops: CDR1 LNHNV, CDR2 YYDKDF (reference sequence). Germline trimming cut 5 bases from V and 8 bases from J; bases unmatched to any gene: 8. The CDR3 sequence is 14 residues long. The CDR3, as DNA: TGTGCCACCAGCGCCGGGGGGGCCATTGATGAGCAGTTCTTC. It specifies CATSAGGAIDEQFF.

This clonotype was detected only once. V gene TRBV12-3 or TRBV12-4 combines with J gene TRBJ1-2; D possibly corresponds to TRBD1 (6 bases). The CDR3 sequence is 13 residues long. Trimming pared 3 bases from V and 8 bases from J, leaving 13 bases between. The CDR3 region is CASSFGGGGGYTF. The CDR3 DNA is TGTGCCAGCAGTTTTGGGGGCGGCGGGGGCTACACCTTC.